This section outlines one T cell receptor beta chain sequence together with its context. Measured with immunoSEQ multiplex PCR; TCRdb has only the in-frame clones, and not every one. This table has 72,000 or so clones, 90% appearing once. The V gene's germline CDR1 is MNHEY and CDR2 SMNVEV (reference sequence). This CDR3 is 15 amino acids long. Losses at the gene ends were 6 bases for V and 3 bases for J; bases not matched to a gene: 11. The data were taken from a study of blood T cell repertoires in COVID-19. What was sequenced was peripheral blood. This rearrangement joins TRBV27 to TRBJ2-7, with TRBD2 matching 7 bases. The origin of this receptor is a woman aged 80 or over with acute or convalescent COVID-19. The CDR3 spells CASRSLGSGNYEQYF. The DNA of the CDR3 is TGTGCCAGCAGGTCCCTGGGAAGCGGGAACTACGAGCAGTACTTC.